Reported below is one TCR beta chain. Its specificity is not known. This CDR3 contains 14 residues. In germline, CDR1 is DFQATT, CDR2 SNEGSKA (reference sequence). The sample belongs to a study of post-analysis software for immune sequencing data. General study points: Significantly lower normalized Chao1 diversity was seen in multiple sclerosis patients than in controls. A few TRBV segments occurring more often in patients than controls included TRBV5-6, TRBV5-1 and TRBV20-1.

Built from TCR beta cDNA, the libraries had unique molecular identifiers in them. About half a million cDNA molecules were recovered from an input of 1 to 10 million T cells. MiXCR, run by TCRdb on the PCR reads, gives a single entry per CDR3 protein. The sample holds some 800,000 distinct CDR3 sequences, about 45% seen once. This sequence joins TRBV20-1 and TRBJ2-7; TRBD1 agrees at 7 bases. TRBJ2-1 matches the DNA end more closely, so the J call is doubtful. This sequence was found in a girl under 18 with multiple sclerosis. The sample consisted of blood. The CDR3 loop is CSARDGTVINEQFF. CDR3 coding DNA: TGCAGTGCTAGAGATGGGACAGTAATCAATGAGCAGTTCTTC.